The 24 T cell receptor beta chains in this list originate from one sample, sequenced in a study of blood T cell repertoires in COVID-19. Repertoires were generated with immunoSEQ multiplex PCR, while TCRdb's copy carries only in-frame clones and drops some. The sample consists of 270,000 or so clones, roughly four fifths of them appearing once. Sequencing input: PBMCs or T cells enriched from blood (not recorded which). The receptors derive from a man between 45 and 60 years old who had recovered from COVID-19.

The J gene is TRBJ2-1, the V gene TRBV11-2, with 11 bases fitting TRBD2. The CDR3 has 16 residues. With V trimmed by 1 base and J by 7 bases, 6 bases remained unmatched. Germline CDR1 is SGHAT and CDR2 is FQNNGV. The CDR3 sequence is CASSLGLAGGLNEQFF. Here the CDR3 DNA reads TGTGCCAGCAGCTTAGGCTTAGCGGGAGGGCTGAATGAGCAGTTCTTC.

V usage is TRBV4-3 and J usage is TRBJ2-7, with TRBD2 matching over 7 bases. V dropped 1 base and J dropped 5; count of bases not matched to a gene: 8. Germline CDR1 and CDR2: LGHNA and YSLEER. This CDR3 is built from 15 residues. The CDR3 DNA follows: TGCGCCAGCAGCCAAGGCTACCGGACTAGTCACGAGCAGTACTTC. This encodes CASSQGYRTSHEQYF.

The chain has TRBV24-1 and TRBJ2-2; no definite D call. The CDR3 is made up of 13 amino acids. V was clipped by 5 bases and J by 0 bases, with 3 bases between them. Germline V gene sequence: CDR1 KGHDR, CDR2 SFDVKD. CDR3 coding DNA: TGTGCCACCAGTGCAGCGAACACCGGGGAGCTGTTTTTT. Protein: CATSAANTGELFF.

This CDR3 is CASRERQPGNSPLHF. DNA for the CDR3: TGTGCCAGCAGGGAGAGGCAGCCGGGTAATTCACCCCTCCACTTT. The chain uses TRBV27 and TRBJ1-6; no reliable D call. The CDR3 runs to 15 residues. Germline-derived CDR1 and CDR2 are MNHEY and SMNVEV (reference sequence). V was pared by 6 bases and J by 6 bases, with 15 bases between.

The J gene is TRBJ1-2, the V gene TRBV29-1, with 9 bases aligning to TRBD1. The CDR3 loop spans 14 amino acids. CDR1 SQVTM and CDR2 ANQGSEA come from the germline V gene. Losses at the gene ends were 6 bases for V and 8 bases for J; bases not matched to a gene: 13. Here the CDR3 reads CSVGTGTGIGGYTF. In DNA form, the CDR3 reads TGCAGCGTAGGTACCGGGACAGGGATTGGCGGCTACACCTTC.

The CDR3: CASSLGSTGGSYNEQFF. The CDR3 coding sequence is TGCGCCAGCAGCTTGGGTTCCACAGGGGGCTCCTACAATGAGCAGTTCTTC. The chain is built from TRBV5-1 and TRBJ2-1, with 8 nucleotides matching TRBD1. The V gene's germline CDR1 is SGHRS and CDR2 YFSETQ. This CDR3 is 17 amino acids long. With V trimmed by 0 bases and J by 0 bases, 5 bases remained unmatched.

V is TRBV18 and J is TRBJ2-7; 16 bases align to TRBD2. V shed 2 bases and J 6 bases; nucleotides not matched to a gene: 7. CDR1 is KGHSH, CDR2 LQKENI, per germline. This CDR3 comprises 17 residues. The CDR3 protein is CASSPDPGLAGGSEQYF. The CDR3 DNA reads as TGTGCCAGCTCACCAGACCCGGGACTAGCGGGAGGGAGCGAGCAGTACTTC.

For this clone: One end of the junction does not line up with germline, which may come from a read error. V is TRBV7-7 and J is TRBJ2-7; D might be TRBD2 (6 bases). This CDR3 is built from 16 residues. CDR1 is SSHAT and CDR2 is FNYEAQ in the germline V gene (reference sequence). This chain's CDR3 is CASSLWIAELSYEQYF. The CDR3 coding sequence is TGTGCTAGCAGCTTGTGGATAGCGGAGCTATCCTACGAGCAGTACTTC.

This clone occurred once. The chain couples TRBV20-1 to TRBJ2-6; D is perhaps TRBD2 (6 bases). CDR1 and CDR2 (germline): DFQATT, SNEGSKA (reference sequence). V dropped 3 bases and J dropped 3 bases, with 12 bases sitting between them. CDR3 length: 15 amino acids. DNA of the CDR3: TGCAGTGCTAGTTCCTTGGGGGGTGGGGCCAACGTCCTGACTTTC. Its translation: CSASSLGGGANVLTF.

A word on this clone: The same CDR3 also results from other DNA sequences found in this sample. The V call is TRBV6-4, the J call TRBJ1-1; D unclear. Germline V gene sequence: CDR1 MRHNA, CDR2 SNTAGT. The CDR3 has 14 residues. The V gene lost 4 bases and the J gene lost 3 bases, with 12 bases spanning the gap. The CDR3 protein is CASSAEGGDTEAFF. CDR3 DNA: TGTGCCAGCAGTGCTGAGGGCGGTGACACTGAAGCTTTCTTT.

The chain uses TRBV12-5 and TRBJ1-5, with 7 bases identical to TRBD1. The V segment lost 4 bases and the J segment 0 bases; nucleotides outside the gene matches: 6. The CDR3 is made up of 16 amino acids. CDR1 LGHNT and CDR2 FRNRAP come from the germline V gene. The CDR3 reads CASGWDSAISNQPQHF. CDR3 sequence (DNA): TGTGCTAGTGGTTGGGACAGCGCGATTAGCAATCAGCCCCAGCATTTT.

This chain connects TRBV2 to TRBJ2-5, with 9 bases lining up with TRBD1. CDR3 length: 14 amino acids. Germline CDR1 reads SNHLY; CDR2 reads FYNNEI. V gave up 6 bases and J gave up 6 bases; unmatched junction bases: 8. The CDR3 DNA is TGTGCCAGCAGGGAACAGGGGGCGGGAAAGACCCAGTACTTC. Translation gives CASREQGAGKTQYF. Filled out from reference TRBV2 and TRBJ2-5, the complete variable domain reads EPEVTQTPSHQVTQMGQEVILRCVPISNHLYFYWYRQILGQKVEFLVSFYNNEISEKSEIFDDQFSVERPDGSNFTLKIRSTKLEDSAMYFCASREQGAGKTQYFGPGTRLLVL.

The rearrangement uses TRBV6-1 and TRBJ2-3; TRBD2 matches at 7 bases. Germline V gene sequence: CDR1 MNHNS, CDR2 SASEGT. The CDR3 sequence is 17 residues long. V shed 2 bases and J 0 bases; nucleotides not matched to a gene: 8. CDR3 residues: CASSERWLAVSTDTQYF. Written as DNA, the CDR3 is TGTGCCAGCAGTGAAAGGTGGCTAGCGGTTAGCACAGATACGCAGTATTTT.

V usage is TRBV15 and J usage is TRBJ1-3, with D uncertain. Germline V gene lookup returns CDR1 LNHNV and CDR2 YYDKDF (reference sequence). This CDR3 spans 14 amino acids. The germline V and J ends were trimmed by 6 bases and 0 bases, with 9 bases remaining between them. CDR3 in DNA: TGTGCCACCAGTTTCGGGGACTCTGGAAACACCATATATTTT. Translated, it gives CATSFGDSGNTIYF.

V gene TRBV9 combines with J gene TRBJ2-7; D gene unclear. Trimming removed 4 bases from V and 2 bases from J, with 13 bases in between. CDR1 is SGDLS, CDR2 YYNGEE, per germline. This CDR3 has 14 residues. In DNA form, the CDR3 reads TGTGCCAGCAGCCCTGTGGGCAGCACCTACGAGCAGTACTTC. This encodes CASSPVGSTYEQYF.

The CDR3 DNA follows: TGTGCCAGTAGTCTAGCGGGAGGAACAGATACGCAGTATTTT. This translates into CASSLAGGTDTQYF. This chain uses TRBV19 with TRBJ2-3, with 11 nucleotides matching TRBD2. Germline lookup yields CDR1 LNHDA and CDR2 SQIVND (reference sequence). This CDR3 has 14 amino acids. The V and J ends lost 5 bases and 3 bases, in that order; junction bases with no gene match: 1.

This sequence joins TRBV9 and TRBJ1-4; possibly TRBD1 for D (6 bases). The ends were cut back, 4 bases at V and 5 bases at J, with 6 bases in the middle. This CDR3 is built from 12 residues. In germline, CDR1 is SGDLS, CDR2 YYNGEE. The chain's CDR3 is CASSQGNEKLFF. The CDR3 DNA reads TGTGCCAGCAGCCAGGGGAATGAAAAACTGTTTTTT. Complete variable domain (other parts from reference TRBV9 and TRBJ1-4): DSGVTQTPKHLITATGQRVTLRCSPRSGDLSVYWYQQSLDQGLQFLIQYYNGEERAKGNILERFSAQQFPDLHSELNLSSLELGDSALYFCASSQGNEKLFFGSGTQLSVL.

The chain uses TRBV28 and TRBJ2-3; 8 bases are a match to TRBD1. The V gene end was trimmed by 0 bases and the J gene end by 2 bases; junction bases not matched to a gene: 10. The CDR3 consists of 18 residues. The germline CDR1 and CDR2 sequences are MDHEN and SYDVKM. The chain's CDR3 is CASSLWDRAPSSTDTQYF. DNA for the CDR3: TGTGCCAGCAGTTTATGGGACAGGGCTCCTTCCTCCACAGATACGCAGTATTTT.

V gene TRBV7-2 combines with J gene TRBJ2-7; 8 bases line up with TRBD1. This CDR3 spans 14 amino acids. V lost 4 bases and J lost 2; bases outside the gene matches: 4. Looked up from germline, CDR1 is SGHTA and CDR2 is FQGNSA. CDR3 coding DNA: TGTGCCAGCAGCTCCATACAGGGGGCCTACGAGCAGTACTTC. It encodes CASSSIQGAYEQYF.

The chain uses TRBV28 and TRBJ1-2; D ambiguous. The length of the CDR3 is 18 residues. Between the trimmed V and J ends, which lost 2 bases and 1 base, there was a span of 20 bases. The germline V gene encodes CDR1 MDHEN and CDR2 SYDVKM. The CDR3 DNA reads TGTGCCAGCAGTTTAGGAGGAATTACCTCTGTGGGTAACTATGGCTACACCTTC. Translated: CASSLGGITSVGNYGYTF.

This chain uses TRBV2 with TRBJ2-6; unclear D gene. Germline V gene sequence: CDR1 SNHLY, CDR2 FYNNEI. CDR3 size: 17 residues. Trimming stripped 2 bases from V and 1 base from J, with 12 bases between. CDR3 in amino acids: CASSERQVMSGANVLTF. Here the CDR3 DNA reads TGTGCCAGCAGTGAACGGCAGGTTATGTCTGGGGCCAACGTCCTGACTTTC.

The gene calls are TRBV11-2 and TRBJ2-7; D not resolved. The CDR3 covers 14 residues. V lost 8 bases to trimming and J lost 4 bases, with 18 bases between them. Looked up from germline, CDR1 is SGHAT and CDR2 is FQNNGV. The CDR3 protein is CASSHASYNYEQYF. The CDR3 DNA is TGTGCCAGCTCGCACGCCTCATACAATTACGAGCAGTACTTC.

The V and J genes are TRBV18 and TRBJ1-6; perhaps TRBD1 as D (6 bases). V shed 0 bases and J shed 6 bases, with 12 bases lying between them. Germline lookup yields CDR1 KGHSH and CDR2 LQKENI. CDR3 length: 16 amino acids. The CDR3 DNA sequence: TGTGCCAGCTCACCACCGGCCACAGGGAGTAATTCACCCCTCCACTTT. Encoded protein: CASSPPATGSNSPLHF.

The chain has TRBV5-1 and TRBJ1-6, with 10 bases matching TRBD1. The CDR3 totals 16 residues. Germline V CDR1 and CDR2: SGHRS, YFSETQ. Trimming removed 2 bases from V and 3 bases from J; junction bases left unmatched: 2. The CDR3 reads CASSFGQGVYNSPLHF. CDR3 sequence (DNA): TGCGCCAGCAGCTTTGGACAGGGGGTCTATAATTCACCCCTCCACTTT.